This TCR beta chain originates from a study of cytomegalovirus exposure and HLA in healthy donors. Vbeta (60) and Jbeta (13) primers were used in the PCR. Clones were read by immunoSEQ multiplex PCR, and TCRdb kept only the in-frame ones, dropping some. The table lists some 120,000 clones, less than 85% of them singletons. Overall study results and limits: A previous analysis found most TCR beta V segments productive roughly 87% or roughly 30% of the time.

The table lists this clone with a few counts. Antigen specificity is unknown. Germline CDR1 reads LGHNA; CDR2 reads YNFKEQ. The CDR3 length is 15 residues. The V gene end was trimmed by 4 bases and the J gene end by 6 bases; junction bases not matched to a gene: 9. Sequenced material: PBMCs. The origin of this receptor is a female donor in good health and CMV-seronegative. The gene calls are TRBV4-2 and TRBJ2-7; 10 nucleotides align to TRBD2. CDR3 residues: CASSLSALAGPEQYF. As DNA, the CDR3 is TGTGCCAGCAGCCTAAGTGCACTAGCGGGGCCCGAGCAGTACTTC.